The clone carrying this TCR beta chain has only a few counts. The data were taken from a study of T-cell memory formation after mild COVID-19. Study-wide context: The two donors had largely donor-specific TCR clusters.

One entry per CDR3 protein, called by TCRdb with MiXCR from the 5' RACE reads. This table holds 290,000 or so distinct CDR3 sequences, roughly a fifth found once. Trimming cost V 1 base and J 0 bases, with 6 bases left between them. CDR3 size: 14 residues. Germline CDR1 and CDR2: DFQATT and SNEGSKA (reference sequence). This receptor was identified in a young man who had mild COVID-19 (a few samples of this study predate the infection). Cell type and time point are not known. This chain connects TRBV20-1 to TRBJ2-2, with D hard to call. The sequencing input was PBMCs or a T cell subset sorted from them (not recorded which). CDR3 residues: CSARGGTNTGELFF. The DNA of the CDR3 is TGCAGTGCTAGAGGGGGTACGAACACCGGGGAGCTGTTTTTT.